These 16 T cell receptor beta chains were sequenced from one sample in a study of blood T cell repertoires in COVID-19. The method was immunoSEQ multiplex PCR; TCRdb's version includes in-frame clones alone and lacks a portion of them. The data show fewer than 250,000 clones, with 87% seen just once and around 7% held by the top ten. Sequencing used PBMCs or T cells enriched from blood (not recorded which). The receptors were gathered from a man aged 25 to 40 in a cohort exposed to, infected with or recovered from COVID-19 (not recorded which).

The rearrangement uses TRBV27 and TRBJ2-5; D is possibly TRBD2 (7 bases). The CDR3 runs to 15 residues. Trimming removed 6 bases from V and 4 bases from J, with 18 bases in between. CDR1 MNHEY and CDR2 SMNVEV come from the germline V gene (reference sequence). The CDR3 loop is CASRRGTTTGETQYF. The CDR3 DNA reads TGTGCCAGCAGGCGGGGGACAACGACTGGAGAGACCCAGTACTTC.

The CDR3 region is CASSLQDTEAFF. The CDR3 DNA is TGTGCCAGCAGTTTGCAGGACACTGAAGCTTTCTTT. The rearrangement links TRBV28 to TRBJ1-1; D is uncertain. Between the trimmed V and J ends, which lost 3 bases and 3 bases, there was a span of 5 bases. Germline CDR1 and CDR2: MDHEN and SYDVKM. This CDR3 is 12 amino acids long.

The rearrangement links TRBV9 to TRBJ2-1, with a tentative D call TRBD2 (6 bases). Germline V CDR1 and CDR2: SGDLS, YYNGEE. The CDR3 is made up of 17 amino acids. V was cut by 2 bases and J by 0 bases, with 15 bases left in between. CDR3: CASSVTMDGSSYNEQFF. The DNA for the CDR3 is TGTGCCAGCAGCGTCACCATGGACGGGAGCTCCTACAATGAGCAGTTCTTC.

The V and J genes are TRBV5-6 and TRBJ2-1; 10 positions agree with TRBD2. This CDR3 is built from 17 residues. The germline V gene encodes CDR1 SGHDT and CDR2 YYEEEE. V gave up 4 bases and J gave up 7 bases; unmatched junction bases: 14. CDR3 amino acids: CASSRFVTSGMTNEQFF. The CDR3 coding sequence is TGTGCCAGCAGCCGATTTGTTACTAGCGGGATGACTAATGAGCAGTTCTTC.

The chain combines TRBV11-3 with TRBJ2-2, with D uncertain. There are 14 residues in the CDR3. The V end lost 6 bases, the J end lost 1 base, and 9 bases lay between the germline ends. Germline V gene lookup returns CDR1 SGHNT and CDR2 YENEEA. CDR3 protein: CASSISGNTGELFF. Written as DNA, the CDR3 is TGTGCCAGCAGTATTAGTGGGAACACCGGGGAGCTGTTTTTT.

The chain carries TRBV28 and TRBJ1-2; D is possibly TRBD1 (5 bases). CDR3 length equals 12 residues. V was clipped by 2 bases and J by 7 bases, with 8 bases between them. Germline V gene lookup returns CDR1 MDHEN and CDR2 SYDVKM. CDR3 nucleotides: TGTGCCAGCAGTTTACCACAGGTTGGCTACACCTTC. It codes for CASSLPQVGYTF.

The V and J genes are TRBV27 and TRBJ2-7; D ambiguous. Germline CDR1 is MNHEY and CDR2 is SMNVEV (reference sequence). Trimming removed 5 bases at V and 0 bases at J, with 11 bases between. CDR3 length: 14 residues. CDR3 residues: CASSRLSSSYEQYF. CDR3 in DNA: TGTGCCAGCAGTAGACTTTCTAGCTCCTACGAGCAGTACTTC.

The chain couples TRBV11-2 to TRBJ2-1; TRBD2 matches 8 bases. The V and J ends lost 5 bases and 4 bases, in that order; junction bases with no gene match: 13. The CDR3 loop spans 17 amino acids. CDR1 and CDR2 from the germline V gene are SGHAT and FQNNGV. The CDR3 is CASSLLLAGGSYNEQFF. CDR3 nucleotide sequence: TGTGCCAGCAGCCTTCTTCTTGCGGGAGGTTCTTACAATGAGCAGTTCTTC.

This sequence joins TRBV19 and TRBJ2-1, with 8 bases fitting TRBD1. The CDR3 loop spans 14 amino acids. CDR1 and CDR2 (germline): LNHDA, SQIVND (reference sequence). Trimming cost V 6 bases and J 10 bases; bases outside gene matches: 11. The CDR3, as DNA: TGTGCCAGTAGACAGGGGGACTCCTTAGGGGAGCAGTTCTTC. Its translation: CASRQGDSLGEQFF. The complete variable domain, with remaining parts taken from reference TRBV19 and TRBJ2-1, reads DGGITQSPKYLFRKEGQNVTLSCEQNLNHDAMYWYRQDPGQGLRLIYYSQIVNDFQKGDIAEGYSVSREKKESFPLTVTSAQKNPTAFYLCASRQGDSLGEQFFGPGTRLTVL.

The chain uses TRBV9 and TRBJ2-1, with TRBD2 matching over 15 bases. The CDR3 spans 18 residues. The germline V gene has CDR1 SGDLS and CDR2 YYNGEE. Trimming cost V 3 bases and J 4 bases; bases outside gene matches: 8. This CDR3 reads CASSASGLAGGQYNEQFF. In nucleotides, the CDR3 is TGTGCCAGCAGCGCCTCCGGACTAGCGGGAGGGCAGTACAATGAGCAGTTCTTC.

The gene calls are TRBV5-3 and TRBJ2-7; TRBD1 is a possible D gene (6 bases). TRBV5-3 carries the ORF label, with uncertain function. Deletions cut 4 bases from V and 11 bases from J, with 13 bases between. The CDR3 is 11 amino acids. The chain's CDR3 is CARSGRGVKYF. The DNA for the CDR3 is TGTGCCAGAAGCGGCAGGGGCGTAAAGTACTTC.

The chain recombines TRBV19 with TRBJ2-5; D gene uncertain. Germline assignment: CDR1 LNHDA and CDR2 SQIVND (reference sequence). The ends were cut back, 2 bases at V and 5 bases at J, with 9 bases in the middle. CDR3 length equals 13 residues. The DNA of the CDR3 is TGTGCCAGTAGTATAAGTTTACAGGAGACCCAGTACTTC. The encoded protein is CASSISLQETQYF.

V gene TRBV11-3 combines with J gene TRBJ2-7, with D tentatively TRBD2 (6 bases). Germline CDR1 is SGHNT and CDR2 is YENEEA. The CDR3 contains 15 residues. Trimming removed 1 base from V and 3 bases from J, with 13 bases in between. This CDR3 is CASSLGGSGLYEQYF. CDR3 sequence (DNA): TGTGCCAGCAGCTTAGGTGGTAGCGGTCTCTACGAGCAGTACTTC.

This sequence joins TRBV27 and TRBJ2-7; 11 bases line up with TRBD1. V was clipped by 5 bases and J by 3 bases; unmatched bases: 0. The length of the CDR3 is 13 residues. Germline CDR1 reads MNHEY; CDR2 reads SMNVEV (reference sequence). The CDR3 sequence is CASSGTGGYEQYF. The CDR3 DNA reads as TGTGCCAGCAGTGGGACAGGGGGCTACGAGCAGTACTTC.

CDR3 loop: CASRLQGLNSPLHF. The DNA of the CDR3 is TGTGCCAGCAGATTACAGGGGCTGAATTCACCCCTCCACTTT. The gene calls are TRBV27 and TRBJ1-6; 7 nucleotides line up with TRBD1. Trimming at V came to 6 bases and at J to 7 bases, leaving 6 bases not matched to a gene. From germline, CDR1 is MNHEY and CDR2 SMNVEV (reference sequence). This CDR3 has 14 residues.

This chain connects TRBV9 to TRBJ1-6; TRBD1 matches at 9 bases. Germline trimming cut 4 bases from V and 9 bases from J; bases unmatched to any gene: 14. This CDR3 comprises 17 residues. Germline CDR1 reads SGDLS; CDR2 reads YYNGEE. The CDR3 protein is CASSSGTGSNIGSPLHF. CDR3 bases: TGTGCCAGCAGCTCCGGGACAGGGTCCAATATCGGTTCACCCCTCCACTTT.